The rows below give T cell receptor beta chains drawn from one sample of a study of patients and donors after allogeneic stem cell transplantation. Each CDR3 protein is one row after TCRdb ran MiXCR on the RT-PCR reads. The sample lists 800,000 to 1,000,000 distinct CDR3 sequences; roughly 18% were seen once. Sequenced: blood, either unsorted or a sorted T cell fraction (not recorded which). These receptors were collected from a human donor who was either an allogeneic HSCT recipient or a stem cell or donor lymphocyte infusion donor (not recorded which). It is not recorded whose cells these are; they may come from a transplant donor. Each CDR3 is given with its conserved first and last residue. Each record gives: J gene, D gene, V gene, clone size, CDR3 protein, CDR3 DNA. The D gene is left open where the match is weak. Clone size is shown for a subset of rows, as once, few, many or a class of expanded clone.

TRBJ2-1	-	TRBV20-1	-	CSAPTAVPPYNEQFF	TGCAGTGCTCCCACAGCCGTCCCACCCTACAATGAGCAGTTCTTC
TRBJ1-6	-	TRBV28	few	CASSLGLQLNSPLHF	TGTGCCAGCAGTTTGGGATTGCAATTAAATTCACCCCTCCACTTT
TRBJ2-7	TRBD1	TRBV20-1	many	CSARDRGRGYEQYF	TGCAGTGCTAGGGACAGGGGGCGCGGTTACGAGCAGTACTTC
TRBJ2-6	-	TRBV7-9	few	CASSLTSGANVLTF	TGTGCCAGCAGCTTAACCTCTGGGGCCAACGTCCTGACTTTC
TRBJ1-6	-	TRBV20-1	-	CSASEARSGNSPLHF	TGCAGTGCTAGCGAAGCTAGATCGGGTAATTCACCCCTCCACTTT
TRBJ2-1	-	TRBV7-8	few	CASTTYPQGNSYNEQFF	TGTGCCAGCACCACATACCCCCAGGGGAACTCCTACAATGAGCAGTTCTTC
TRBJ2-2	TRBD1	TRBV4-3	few	CASSQGTGVATGELFF	TGCGCCAGCAGCCAGGGCACAGGGGTCGCCACCGGGGAGCTGTTTTTT
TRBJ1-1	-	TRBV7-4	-	CASSSSRFEAFF	TGTGCCAGCAGCTCCTCGAGATTTGAAGCTTTCTTT
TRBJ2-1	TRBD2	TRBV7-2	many	CASRSGLALHEQFF	TGTGCCAGCAGGTCGGGACTAGCGTTACATGAGCAGTTCTTC
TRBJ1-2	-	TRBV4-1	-	CASSQVGQYGYTF	TGCGCCAGCAGCCAAGTTGGGCAGTATGGCTACACCTTC
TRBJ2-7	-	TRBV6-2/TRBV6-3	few	CASSTGTPYYEQYF	TGTGCCAGCAGTACCGGGACTCCTTACTACGAGCAGTACTTC
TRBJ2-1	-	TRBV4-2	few	CASSQDPPGHGVEEQFF	TGTGCCAGCAGCCAAGATCCCCCGGGACATGGAGTGGAGGAGCAGTTCTTC
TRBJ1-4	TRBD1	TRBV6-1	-	CASGTGTVLNEKLFF	TGTGCCAGTGGAACCGGGACAGTTCTCAATGAAAAACTGTTTTTT
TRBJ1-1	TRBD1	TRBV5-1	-	CASSLAGQGVTEAFF	TGCGCCAGCAGCTTGGCCGGACAGGGGGTAACTGAAGCTTTCTTT
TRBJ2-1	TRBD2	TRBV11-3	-	CASSALAGGGNEQFF	TGTGCCAGCAGCGCTCTAGCGGGAGGTGGCAATGAGCAGTTCTTC
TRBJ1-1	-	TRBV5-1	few	CASSRKDRRNTEAFF	TGCGCCAGCAGCAGGAAAGACAGGAGGAACACTGAAGCTTTCTTT
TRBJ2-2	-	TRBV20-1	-	CSARVETKTGELFF	TGCAGTGCTAGAGTAGAAACTAAGACCGGGGAGCTGTTTTTT
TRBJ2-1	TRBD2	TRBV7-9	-	CASSSPGLADYNEQFF	TGTGCCAGCAGCTCCCCGGGACTAGCGGACTACAATGAGCAGTTCTTC
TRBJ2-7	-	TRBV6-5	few	CASSYSGTPGGYEQYF	TGTGCCAGCAGTTACTCCGGGACGCCCGGGGGCTACGAGCAGTACTTC
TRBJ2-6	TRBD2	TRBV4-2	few	CASSPLAGGSGANVLTF	TGTGCCAGCAGCCCGCTAGCGGGGGGATCTGGGGCCAACGTCCTGACTTTC
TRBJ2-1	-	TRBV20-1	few	CSASLTPYNEQFF	TGCAGTGCTAGTTTAACCCCCTACAATGAGCAGTTCTTC
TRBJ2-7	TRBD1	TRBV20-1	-	CSARDRTGSYEQYF	TGCAGTGCTAGAGATAGGACAGGATCCTACGAGCAGTACTTC
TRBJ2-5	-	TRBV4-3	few	CASSQDRTIQETQYF	TGCGCCAGCAGCCAAGACCGGACCATCCAAGAGACCCAGTACTTC
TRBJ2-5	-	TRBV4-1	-	CASSQISPGETQYF	TGCGCCAGCAGCCAGATTTCGCCCGGAGAGACCCAGTACTTC
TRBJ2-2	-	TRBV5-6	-	CASSSWIIDGTNTGELFF	TGTGCCAGCAGCTCGTGGATTATCGATGGGACTAACACCGGGGAGCTGTTTTTT
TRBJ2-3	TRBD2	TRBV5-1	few	CASSLVVTSGTTDTQYF	TGCGCCAGCAGCTTGGTGGTGACTAGCGGGACCACAGATACGCAGTATTTT
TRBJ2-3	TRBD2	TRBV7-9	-	CASSLLAGPDTQYF	TGTGCCAGCAGCTTACTAGCGGGACCGGATACGCAGTATTTT
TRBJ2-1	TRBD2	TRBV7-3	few	CASSSSSGGYNEQFF	TGTGCCAGCAGCTCCTCTAGCGGGGGGTACAATGAGCAGTTCTTC
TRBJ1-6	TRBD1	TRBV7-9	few	CASTRSRGRGSPLHF	TGTGCCAGCACCCGAAGCAGGGGGCGAGGTTCACCCCTCCACTTT
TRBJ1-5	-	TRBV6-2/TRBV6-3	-	CASTQGWSNQPQHF	TGTGCCAGCACTCAAGGGTGGAGCAATCAGCCCCAGCATTTT
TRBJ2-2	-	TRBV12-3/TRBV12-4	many	CASSWLGGMNTGELFF	TGTGCCAGCAGTTGGCTGGGCGGGATGAACACCGGGGAGCTGTTTTTT
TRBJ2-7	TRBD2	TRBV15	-	CATSLPGDYYEQYF	TGTGCCACCTCCCTTCCGGGGGACTACTACGAGCAGTACTTC
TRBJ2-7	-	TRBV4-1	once	CASSPPMSTEQYF	TGCGCCAGCAGCCCCCCGATGTCGACCGAGCAGTACTTC
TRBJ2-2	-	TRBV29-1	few	CSAQLGHYTGELFF	TGCAGCGCCCAATTGGGACACTACACCGGGGAGCTGTTTTTT
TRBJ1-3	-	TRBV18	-	CASSPGADGNTIYF	TGTGCCAGCTCACCGGGGGCGGACGGAAACACCATATATTTT
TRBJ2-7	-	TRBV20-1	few	CSASPRYEQYF	TGCAGTGCTAGCCCCCGCTACGAGCAGTACTTC
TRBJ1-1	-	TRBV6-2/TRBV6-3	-	CASSHGPEGSTEAFF	TGTGCCAGCAGTCACGGGCCCGAGGGGAGCACTGAAGCTTTCTTT
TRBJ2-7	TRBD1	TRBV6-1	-	CASSRQGARSYEQYF	TGTGCCAGCAGTCGACAGGGGGCGAGGTCCTACGAGCAGTACTTC
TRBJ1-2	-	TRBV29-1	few	CSVDKREHGYTF	TGCAGCGTTGACAAGAGGGAACATGGCTACACCTTC
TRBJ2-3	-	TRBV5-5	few	CASSWEGARTDTQYF	TGTGCCAGCAGCTGGGAGGGGGCGAGGACAGATACGCAGTATTTT
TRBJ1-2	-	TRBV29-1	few	CSGAHWDNYGYTF	TGCAGCGGTGCACATTGGGACAACTATGGCTACACCTTC
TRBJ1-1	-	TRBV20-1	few	CSASPGKGWSSTEAFF	TGCAGTGCTAGCCCGGGAAAGGGATGGAGCTCGACTGAAGCTTTCTTT
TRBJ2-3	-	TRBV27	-	CASTPRNVDTQYF	TGTGCCAGCACCCCCCGGAATGTAGATACGCAGTATTTT
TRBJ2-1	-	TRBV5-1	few	CASADRRLGRHEQFF	TGCGCCAGCGCCGACCGGAGACTAGGGCGCCATGAGCAGTTCTTC
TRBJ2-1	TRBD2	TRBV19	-	CASSMGLAGGASYNEQFF	TGTGCCAGTAGTATGGGACTAGCGGGGGGGGCCTCCTACAATGAGCAGTTCTTC
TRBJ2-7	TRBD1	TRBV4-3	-	CASSQDMGQGSYEQYF	TGCGCCAGCAGCCAAGATATGGGACAGGGGTCCTACGAGCAGTACTTC
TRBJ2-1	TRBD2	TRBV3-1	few	CASSLGLAGVLNEQFF	TGTGCCAGCAGCCTAGGACTAGCGGGAGTTCTAAATGAGCAGTTCTTC
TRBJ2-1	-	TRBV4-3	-	CASSQERGAGNNEQFF	TGCGCCAGCAGCCAAGAAAGGGGGGCCGGGAACAATGAGCAGTTCTTC
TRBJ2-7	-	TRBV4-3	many	CASSQADSYEQYF	TGCGCCAGCAGCCAAGCGGACTCCTACGAGCAGTACTTC
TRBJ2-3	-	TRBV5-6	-	CASSLGGGSPDTQYF	TGTGCCAGCAGCTTAGGGGGAGGCTCGCCAGATACGCAGTATTTT
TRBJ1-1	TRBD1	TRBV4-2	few	CASSQGQESAEAFF	TGTGCCAGCAGCCAGGGACAGGAAAGCGCTGAAGCTTTCTTT
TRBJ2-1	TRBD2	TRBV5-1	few	CASSSAGFQYNEQFF	TGCGCCAGCAGCTCAGCGGGGTTCCAGTACAATGAGCAGTTCTTC
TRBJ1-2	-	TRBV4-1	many	CASSQDVGYSGYTF	TGCGCCAGCAGCCAAGATGTGGGTTACTCTGGCTACACCTTC
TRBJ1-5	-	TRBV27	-	CASGDLGLLDQPQHF	TGTGCCAGCGGGGATTTGGGACTGCTGGATCAGCCCCAGCATTTT